This T cell receptor (beta chain) was observed in a study of stem cell transplantation in POMP-related autoinflammatory disease. Study-wide background: The study hypothesized thymoproteasome defects skew the TRB repertoire via impaired CD8+ selection. CD8+ T cells were low and CD4+ cells naive-skewed before transplant.

Points from the study as a whole: PRAID patients trended toward lower TRB diversity and higher clonality in all analyzed T-cell subsets.

J was trimmed by 7 bases and V by 5 bases; bases with no gene match: 4. CDR3 length: 15 amino acids. Per germline, CDR1 LNHDA and CDR2 SQIVND (reference sequence). Using immunoSEQ multiplex PCR, the repertoire was profiled, and TCRdb retains in-frame clones only, with some absent. The sample yields approximately 65,000 clones, approximately 90% seen once. With regard to this clone: Its antigen remains unidentified.

Sequences were derived from CD4+ T cells from PBMCs, sampled after stem cell transplantation. The chain couples TRBV19 to TRBJ2-1, with 14 positions matching TRBD2. This receptor was identified in a human patient with POMP-related autoinflammation and immune dysregulation (PRAID). Some T cells may be supplied by the graft donor. CDR3 sequence reads: CASSRLAGGRNEQFF. The CDR3 DNA sequence: TGTGCCAGTAGTCGACTAGCGGGAGGGAGGAATGAGCAGTTCTTC.